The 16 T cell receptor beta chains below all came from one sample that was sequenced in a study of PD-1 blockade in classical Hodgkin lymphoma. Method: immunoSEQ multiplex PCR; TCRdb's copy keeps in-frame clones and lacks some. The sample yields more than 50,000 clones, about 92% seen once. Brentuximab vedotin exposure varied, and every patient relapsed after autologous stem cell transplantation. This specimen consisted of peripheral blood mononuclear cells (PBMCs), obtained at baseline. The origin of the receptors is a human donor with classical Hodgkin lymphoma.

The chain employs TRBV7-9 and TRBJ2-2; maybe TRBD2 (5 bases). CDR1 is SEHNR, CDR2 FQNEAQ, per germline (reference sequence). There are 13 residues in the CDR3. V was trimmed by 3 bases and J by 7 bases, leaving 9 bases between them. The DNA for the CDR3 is TGTGCCAGCAGCTTCCGGGAAAACGGGGAGCTGTTTTTT. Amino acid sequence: CASSFRENGELFF.

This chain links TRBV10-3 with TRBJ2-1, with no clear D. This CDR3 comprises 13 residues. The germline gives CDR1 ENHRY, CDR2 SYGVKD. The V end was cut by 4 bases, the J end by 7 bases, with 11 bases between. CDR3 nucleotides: TGTGCCATCAGTGGGGAAGGCCGGAATGAGCAGTTCTTC. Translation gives CAISGEGRNEQFF.

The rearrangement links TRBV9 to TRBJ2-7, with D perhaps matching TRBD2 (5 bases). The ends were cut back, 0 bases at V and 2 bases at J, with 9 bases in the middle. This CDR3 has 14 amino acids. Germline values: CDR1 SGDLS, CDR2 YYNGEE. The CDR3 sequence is CASSVDEGPYEQYF. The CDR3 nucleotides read TGTGCCAGCAGCGTAGATGAGGGTCCCTACGAGCAGTACTTC.

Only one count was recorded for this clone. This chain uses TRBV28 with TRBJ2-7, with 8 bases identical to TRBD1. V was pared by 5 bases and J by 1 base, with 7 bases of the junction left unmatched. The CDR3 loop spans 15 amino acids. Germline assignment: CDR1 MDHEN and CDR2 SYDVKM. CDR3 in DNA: TGTGCCAGCAGTCGGCCCGGGACAGGTTCCTACGAGCAGTACTTC. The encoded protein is CASSRPGTGSYEQYF. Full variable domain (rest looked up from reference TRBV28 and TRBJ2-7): DVKVTQSSRYLVKRTGEKVFLECVQDMDHENMFWYRQDPGLGLRLIYFSYDVKMKEKGDIPEGYSVSREKKERFSLILESASTNQTSMYLCASSRPGTGSYEQYFGPGTRLTVT.

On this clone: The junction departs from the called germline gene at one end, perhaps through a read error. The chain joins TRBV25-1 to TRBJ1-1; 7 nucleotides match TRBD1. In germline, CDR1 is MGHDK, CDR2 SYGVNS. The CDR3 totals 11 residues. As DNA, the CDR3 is TGTGCCAACAGTGTGGGGACAGTGGCTTTCTTT. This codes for CANSVGTVAFF.

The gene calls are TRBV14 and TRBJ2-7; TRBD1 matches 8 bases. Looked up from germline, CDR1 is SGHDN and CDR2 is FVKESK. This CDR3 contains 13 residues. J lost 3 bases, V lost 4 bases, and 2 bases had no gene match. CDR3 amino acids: CASSPGQGYEQYF. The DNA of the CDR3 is TGTGCCAGCAGCCCCGGACAGGGCTACGAGCAGTACTTC.

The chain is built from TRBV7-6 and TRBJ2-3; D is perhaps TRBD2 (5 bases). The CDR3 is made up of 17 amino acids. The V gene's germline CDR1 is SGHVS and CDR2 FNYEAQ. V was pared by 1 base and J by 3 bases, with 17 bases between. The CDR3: CASSLEIRGSDTDTQYF. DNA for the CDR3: TGTGCCAGCAGCTTAGAGATTAGAGGGAGCGATACAGATACGCAGTATTTT.

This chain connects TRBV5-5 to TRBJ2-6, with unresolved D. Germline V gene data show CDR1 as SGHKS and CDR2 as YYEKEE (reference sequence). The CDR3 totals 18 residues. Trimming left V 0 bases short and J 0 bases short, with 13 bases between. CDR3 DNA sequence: TGTGCCAGCAGCTTGGGCTGGCAGTTCCTCTCTGGGGCCAACGTCCTGACTTTC. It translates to CASSLGWQFLSGANVLTF. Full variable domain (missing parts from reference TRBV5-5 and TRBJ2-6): DAGVTQSPTHLIKTRGQQVTLRCSPISGHKSVSWYQQVLGQGPQFIFQYYEKEERGRGNFPDRFSARQFPNYSSELNVNALLLGDSALYLCASSLGWQFLSGANVLTFGAGSRLTVL.

The CDR3 DNA reads TGTGCCAGCAGCTTAGTATTGGGGAATGAGCAGTTCTTC. It translates to CASSLVLGNEQFF. The V and J genes are TRBV7-9 and TRBJ2-1; no firm D call. Trimming took off 1 base at V and 7 bases at J, with 8 bases between the two ends. The CDR3 is 13 amino acids. Looked up from germline, CDR1 is SEHNR and CDR2 is FQNEAQ (reference sequence).

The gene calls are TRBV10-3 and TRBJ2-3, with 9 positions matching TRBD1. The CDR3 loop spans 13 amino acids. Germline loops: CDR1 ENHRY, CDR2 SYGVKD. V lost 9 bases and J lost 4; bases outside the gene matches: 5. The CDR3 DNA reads TGTGCCATGGCGGACAGGGGCCCAGATACGCAGTATTTT. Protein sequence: CAMADRGPDTQYF.

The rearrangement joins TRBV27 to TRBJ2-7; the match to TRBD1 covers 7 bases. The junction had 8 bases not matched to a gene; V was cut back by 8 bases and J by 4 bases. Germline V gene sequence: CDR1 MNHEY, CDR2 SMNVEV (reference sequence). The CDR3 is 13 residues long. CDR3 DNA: TGTGCCAGCCGACAGGGAATCGCGTACGAGCAGTACTTC. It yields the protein CASRQGIAYEQYF.

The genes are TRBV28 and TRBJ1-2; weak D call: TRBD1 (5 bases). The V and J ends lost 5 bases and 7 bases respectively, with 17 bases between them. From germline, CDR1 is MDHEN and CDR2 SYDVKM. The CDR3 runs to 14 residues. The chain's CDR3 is CASSGTGQGVGYTF. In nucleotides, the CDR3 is TGTGCCAGCAGTGGGACGGGGCAGGGAGTTGGCTACACCTTC.

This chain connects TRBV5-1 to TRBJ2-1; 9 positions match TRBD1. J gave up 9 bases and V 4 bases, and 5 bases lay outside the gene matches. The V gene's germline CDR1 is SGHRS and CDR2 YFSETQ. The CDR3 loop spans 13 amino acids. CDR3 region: CASSPGQGGEQFF. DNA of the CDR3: TGCGCCAGCAGCCCGGGACAGGGCGGTGAGCAGTTCTTC.

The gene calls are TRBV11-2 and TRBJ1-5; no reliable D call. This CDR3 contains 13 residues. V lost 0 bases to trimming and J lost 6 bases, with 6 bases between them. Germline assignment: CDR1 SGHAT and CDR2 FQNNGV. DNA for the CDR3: TGTGCCAGCAGCTTAGATCTCCGTCAGCCCCAGCATTTT. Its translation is CASSLDLRQPQHF.

The CDR3 sequence: CASREQPNEKLFF. CDR3 bases: TGTGCCAGCCGGGAACAACCTAATGAAAAACTGTTTTTT. The V call is TRBV19, the J call TRBJ1-4; D unresolved. CDR1 LNHDA and CDR2 SQIVND come from the germline V gene (reference sequence). Trimming shortened V by 9 bases and J by 3 bases, and 11 bases separated the two germline ends. The CDR3 contains 13 residues.

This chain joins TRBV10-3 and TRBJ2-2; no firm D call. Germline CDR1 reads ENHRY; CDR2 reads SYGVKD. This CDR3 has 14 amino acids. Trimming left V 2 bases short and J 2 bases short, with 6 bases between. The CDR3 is CAISEAANTGELFF. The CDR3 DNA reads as TGTGCCATCAGTGAGGCGGCTAACACCGGGGAGCTGTTTTTT.